The 25 T cell receptor beta chains listed next were all sequenced from one sample in a study of T cells expressing NK-cell markers. From its re-call of the 5' RACE reads, TCRdb lists each CDR3 protein once, without DNA. The sample is made up of around 550,000 distinct CDR3 sequences, and the top ten hold approximately 3.6% of it. Sequences were obtained from blood T cells: a sorted CD56 or NKG2C T cell subset, CD4+ or CD8+ T cells, or bulk PBMC T cells (not recorded which). The origin of the receptors is a man younger than 35 in good health.

The chain is built from TRBV28 and TRBJ1-1; the TCRdb D gene call, TRBD1, has no DNA to confirm it. Per the germline V gene, CDR1 is MDHEN and CDR2 is SYDVKM. CDR3 length equals 15 residues. The CDR3 sequence: CASRSRGIMNTEAFF.

The chain has TRBV30 and TRBJ1-1. The CDR3 is 13 amino acids. Germline V CDR1 and CDR2: GTSNPN, SVGIG (reference sequence). The CDR3 sequence: CAWSPQPSGEAFF.

The J gene is TRBJ1-1, the V gene TRBV7-2; TCRdb calls TRBD1, which cannot be checked without DNA. The CDR3 length is 19 residues. Per the germline V gene, CDR1 is SGHTA and CDR2 is FQGNSA. This CDR3 reads CASSFRASGQGAPNTEAFF.

The rearrangement joins TRBV4-3 to TRBJ2-2. CDR3 length equals 17 residues. CDR1 and CDR2 from the germline V gene are LGHNA and YSLEER. The CDR3 protein is CASSQDRTDGTTGELFF.

The chain has TRBV20-1 and TRBJ2-1. The germline V gene has CDR1 DFQATT and CDR2 SNEGSKA (reference sequence). The CDR3 contains 15 residues. The CDR3 reads CSASAAGALGNEQFF.

The genes are TRBV9 and TRBJ1-3; as DNA is missing, the TRBD1 call by TCRdb cannot be tested. The CDR3 is 15 amino acids. Germline V gene lookup returns CDR1 SGDLS and CDR2 YYNGEE. This CDR3 is CASSVADRTGNTIYF.

This rearrangement joins TRBV12-3 or TRBV12-4 to TRBJ2-1; TCRdb gives TRBD2 as the D gene, but with no DNA this cannot be confirmed. The CDR3 has 15 residues. The chain's CDR3 is CASSFGANSGNEQFF.

The CDR3 here is CASSTGTDPTMNTEAFF. The V and J genes are TRBV5-1 and TRBJ1-1; TCRdb names TRBD1, which stays unverified in the absence of DNA. This CDR3 region has 17 residues. CDR1 is SGHRS and CDR2 is YFSETQ in the germline V gene.

The chain's CDR3 is CASSYRDGTDTQYF. V is TRBV5-1 and J is TRBJ2-3; the D gene TCRdb calls, TRBD1, cannot be checked with no DNA. Germline values: CDR1 SGHRS, CDR2 YFSETQ. This CDR3 comprises 14 residues.

V gene TRBV7-9 combines with J gene TRBJ2-5; lacking DNA, the TRBD2 call made by TCRdb goes unchecked. CDR3 size: 17 residues. The germline V gene has CDR1 SEHNR and CDR2 FQNEAQ (reference sequence). CDR3 residues: CASSFGRTSGRQETQYF.

The chain carries TRBV25-1 and TRBJ2-5; TCRdb selects TRBD2, and the lack of DNA leaves this call unchecked. The CDR3 runs 11 residues. The germline V gene has CDR1 MGHDK and CDR2 SYGVNS. CDR3 protein: CASSMLAVQYF. The whole variable domain, remainder taken from reference TRBV25-1 and TRBJ2-5, is EADIYQTPRYLVIGTGKKITLECSQTMGHDKMYWYQQDPGMELHLIHYSYGVNSTEKGDLSSESTVSRIRTEHFPLTLESARPSHTSQYLCASSMLAVQYFGPGTRLLVL.

V usage is TRBV6-5 and J usage is TRBJ2-3; TCRdb lists TRBD2, though no DNA is available to test this call. Germline-derived CDR1 and CDR2 are MNHEY and SVGAGI. The CDR3 covers 16 residues. The CDR3 protein is CASSYQPGVPTDTQYF.

The chain joins TRBV5-1 to TRBJ2-7; the TCRdb call, TRBD2, lacks DNA for checking. From germline, CDR1 is SGHRS and CDR2 YFSETQ. CDR3 length: 16 residues. This CDR3 is CASSLAGTSGTYEQYF.

The chain recombines TRBV28 with TRBJ2-1. The CDR3 is 13 residues long. Looked up from germline, CDR1 is MDHEN and CDR2 is SYDVKM. Here the CDR3 reads CASSLKGRDEQFF.

The chain links TRBV7-9 to TRBJ2-5; TCRdb picks TRBD1, but there is no DNA to check that call. Germline CDR1 is SEHNR and CDR2 is FQNEAQ (reference sequence). This CDR3 is built from 13 residues. CDR3 sequence reads: CASTRGEGETQYF. Combining the CDR3 with reference TRBV7-9 and TRBJ2-5 gives the whole variable domain DTGVSQNPRHKITKRGQNVTFRCDPISEHNRLYWYRQTLGQGPEFLTYFQNEAQLEKSRLLSDRFSAERPKGSFSTLEIQRTEQGDSAMYLCASTRGEGETQYFGPGTRLLVL.

The J gene is TRBJ1-5, the V gene TRBV27; the TCRdb D gene call, TRBD1, has no DNA to confirm it. There are 15 residues in the CDR3. The germline V gene has CDR1 MNHEY and CDR2 SMNVEV (reference sequence). CDR3 loop: CASGSGTGGNQPQHF.

V gene TRBV19 combines with J gene TRBJ2-7; with no DNA, the TCRdb D assignment of TRBD1 cannot be verified. The CDR3 extends over 12 amino acids. CDR1 and CDR2 (germline): LNHDA, SQIVND (reference sequence). CDR3 sequence reads: CASSRTANEQYF.

This sequence joins TRBV6-1 and TRBJ2-3; the D gene TCRdb calls, TRBD2, cannot be checked with no DNA. Germline V gene sequence: CDR1 MNHNS, CDR2 SASEGT. This CDR3 has 13 amino acids. CDR3 amino acids: CASASAVLDTQYF.

The rearrangement links TRBV5-1 to TRBJ2-1; TCRdb returns TRBD2, unconfirmable since there is no DNA. The germline CDR1 and CDR2 sequences are SGHRS and YFSETQ. The length of the CDR3 is 17 residues. Here the CDR3 reads CASSFALAGNSYNEQFF.

V is TRBV7-2 and J is TRBJ1-5; the D call from TCRdb, TRBD1, cannot be confirmed without DNA. The CDR3 runs 15 residues. Per germline, CDR1 SGHTA and CDR2 FQGNSA. The CDR3 spells CASSLIQGGNQPQHF.

The chain uses TRBV12-3 or TRBV12-4 and TRBJ1-2. The CDR3 runs 13 residues. CDR3 sequence: CASSLAWTMGYTF.

The chain joins TRBV6-2 or TRBV6-3 to TRBJ2-1; the D gene TCRdb calls, TRBD2, cannot be checked with no DNA. CDR1 MNHEY and CDR2 SVGEGT come from the germline V gene. CDR3 size: 15 residues. CDR3 region: CASSYFGLHGDEQFF.

This chain uses TRBV19 with TRBJ1-1; TCRdb outputs TRBD1, but without DNA this stays unchecked. The CDR3 totals 14 residues. Per the germline V gene, CDR1 is LNHDA and CDR2 is SQIVND (reference sequence). This chain's CDR3 is CASGNTGYSTEAFF.

This chain connects TRBV12-3 or TRBV12-4 to TRBJ1-1. This CDR3 is 11 amino acids long. CDR3 sequence: CASSFGSEAFF.

This CDR3 is CSAPRDRGFNEQFF. The chain couples TRBV20-1 to TRBJ2-1; TCRdb indicates TRBD1, and absent DNA this call remains unverified. Germline V lookup: CDR1 DFQATT, CDR2 SNEGSKA (reference sequence). The CDR3 totals 14 residues.